The clone carrying this TCR beta chain was counted a few times. The antigen remains unidentified. cDNA synthesis used the whole RNA isolate, giving expressed TCRB sequences. Regulatory, naive and central memory T cell samples averaged roughly 3.8 million reads. Here immunoSEQ multiplex PCR was the method, and the copy in TCRdb shows in-frame clones only, minus some. The profile shows 240,000 or so clones, roughly 22% of them singletons. These data are taken from a study of beta chain features in type 1 diabetes. Study-level findings and limits: Individuals with type 1 diabetes displayed fewer insertions and more deletions at VDJ junctions. Any HLA-type effect on TCRB rearrangement remained unresolved here. For Type 1 diabetes patients, all four CD4+ subsets carried TCRB CDR3s that were moderately but significantly shorter. A greater similarity of naive, central memory and Treg TCRB repertoires was seen among patients than among healthy donors.

V was shortened by 4 bases and J by 7 bases, with 10 bases between the two germline ends. Germline V gene sequence: CDR1 MDHEN, CDR2 SYDVKM. CDR3 size: 13 residues. The sequence was collected from a woman aged 40 to 50 with type 1 diabetes. The chain combines TRBV28 with TRBJ2-2; no reliable D call. The sample comprised naive CD4+ T cells from blood. Here the CDR3 DNA reads TGTGCCAGCAGTTCTAGAGCCCACGGGGAGCTGTTTTTT. Its protein is CASSSRAHGELFF.